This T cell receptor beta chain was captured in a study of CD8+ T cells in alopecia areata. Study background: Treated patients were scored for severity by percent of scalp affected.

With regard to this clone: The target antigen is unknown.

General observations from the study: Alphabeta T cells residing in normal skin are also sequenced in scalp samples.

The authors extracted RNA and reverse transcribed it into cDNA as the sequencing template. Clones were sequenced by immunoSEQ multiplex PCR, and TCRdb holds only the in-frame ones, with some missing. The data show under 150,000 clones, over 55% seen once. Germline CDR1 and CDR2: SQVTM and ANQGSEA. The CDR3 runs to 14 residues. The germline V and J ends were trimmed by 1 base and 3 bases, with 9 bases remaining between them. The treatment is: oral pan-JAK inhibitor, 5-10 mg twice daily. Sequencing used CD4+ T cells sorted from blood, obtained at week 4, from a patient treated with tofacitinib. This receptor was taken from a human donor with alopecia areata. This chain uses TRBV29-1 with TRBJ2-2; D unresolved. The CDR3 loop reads CSVEGITDTGELFF. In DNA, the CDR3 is TGCAGCGTTGAAGGGATTACGGACACCGGGGAGCTGTTTTTT.